The rows below give T cell receptor beta chains drawn from one sample of a study of CD8 T cells in Susac syndrome. In TCRdb, the immunoSEQ multiplex PCR reads were re-called with MiXCR into one record per CDR3 protein. The table shows some 260,000 distinct CDR3 sequences, with approximately 84% occurring only once. Sequencing was carried out using CD8+ T cells from PBMCs. These TCRs come from a human donor with multiple sclerosis. The conserved cysteine and the conserved F or W are not part of the CDR3 here.

j_gene: TRBJ2-1; v_gene: TRBV7-9; CDR3aa: ASSLAGLAGNNEQF
j_gene: TRBJ2-3; v_gene: TRBV27; CDR3aa: ASSLILAGGIDTQY
j_gene: TRBJ1-2; v_gene: TRBV6-4; CDR3aa: ASRDGSSHGYT
j_gene: TRBJ2-7; v_gene: TRBV3-1; CDR3aa: ASSQLSGTSDVNYEQY
j_gene: TRBJ2-1; v_gene: TRBV9; CDR3aa: ASSVGSYNEQF
j_gene: TRBJ2-3; v_gene: TRBV10-1; CDR3aa: ASSDLAGGPQDTQY
j_gene: TRBJ1-1; v_gene: TRBV7-9; CDR3aa: ASWGDGRTLKLF
j_gene: TRBJ1-1; v_gene: TRBV5-5; CDR3aa: ASSHEDTEAF
j_gene: TRBJ2-6; v_gene: TRBV29-1; CDR3aa: RVEDLVRTPGANVLT
j_gene: TRBJ2-7; v_gene: TRBV19; CDR3aa: ASRGNWGQTYEQY
j_gene: TRBJ2-1; v_gene: TRBV2; CDR3aa: ASRVESYNEQF
j_gene: TRBJ1-1; v_gene: TRBV9; CDR3aa: ASSTQGNTEVF
j_gene: TRBJ2-3; v_gene: TRBV5-1; CDR3aa: ASSTTGGTDTQY
j_gene: TRBJ2-1; v_gene: TRBV24-1; CDR3aa: ATSDGQGPKQF
j_gene: TRBJ1-2; v_gene: TRBV9; CDR3aa: ASSVRRDNYGYT
j_gene: TRBJ2-7; v_gene: TRBV29-1; CDR3aa: SALDGPRQSQY
j_gene: TRBJ2-1; v_gene: TRBV7-9; CDR3aa: ASSSRLVSYNEQF
j_gene: TRBJ2-5; v_gene: TRBV20-1; CDR3aa: SARDHSGGWRENPQETQY
j_gene: TRBJ1-1; v_gene: TRBV28; CDR3aa: ASSPPRVGTEAF
j_gene: TRBJ2-5; v_gene: TRBV3-1; CDR3aa: ASSPGNQETQY
j_gene: TRBJ2-1; v_gene: TRBV7-3; CDR3aa: ASSPSWGREGDEQF
j_gene: TRBJ1-1; v_gene: TRBV20-1; CDR3aa: SARGIRDINTEAF
j_gene: TRBJ2-2; v_gene: TRBV5-4; CDR3aa: ASSFRSGTTGELF
j_gene: TRBJ2-5; v_gene: TRBV5-5; CDR3aa: ASSTSSVAGETQY
j_gene: TRBJ2-7; v_gene: TRBV20-1; CDR3aa: SARQFPRATNSYEQY
j_gene: TRBJ2-2; v_gene: TRBV27; CDR3aa: ASNRGGNTGELF
j_gene: TRBJ2-7; v_gene: TRBV7-8; CDR3aa: ASSLVPLASEQY
j_gene: TRBJ2-1; v_gene: TRBV6-5; CDR3aa: ASFASGKLNEQF
j_gene: TRBJ2-3; v_gene: TRBV5-5; CDR3aa: ASSLEFPASPDTQY
j_gene: TRBJ1-1; v_gene: TRBV7-9; CDR3aa: ASRPGTEAF
j_gene: TRBJ2-1; v_gene: TRBV24-1; CDR3aa: ATRAGGPANEQF
j_gene: TRBJ1-1; v_gene: TRBV27; CDR3aa: ASSPLPGAEAF
j_gene: TRBJ2-7; v_gene: TRBV20-1; CDR3aa: SARGTSAVWVYEQY
j_gene: TRBJ1-2; v_gene: TRBV28; CDR3aa: ASSLVGGSNYGYT
j_gene: TRBJ2-1; v_gene: TRBV9; CDR3aa: ASSVGGRALLSNEQF
j_gene: TRBJ2-2; v_gene: TRBV19; CDR3aa: ATSMRRGNTGELF